The rows below give T cell receptor beta chains drawn from one sample of a study of blood T cell repertoires in COVID-19. TCRdb keeps only in-frame clones here, not all; method: immunoSEQ multiplex PCR. This sample has 200,000 to 300,000 clones; 88% occur once, and the top ten carry 3.5% to 4.5%. The sample comprised peripheral blood. Receptors originate from a man between 60 and 75 years old who had recovered from COVID-19. CDR3s include the opening cysteine and the closing phenylalanine or tryptophan. The D gene is left open where the match is weak. Size values are once, few and many counts, or a class for expanded clones, and some rows have none.

. TRBJ2-1 TRBV21-1 . TGTGCCAGCAGCAAAGCGAGGCGACCAGGGGGCTTCGACAATGAGCAGTTCTTC CASSKARRPGGFDNEQFF
. TRBJ1-1 TRBV7-9 . TGTGCCAGCAGCTTAGAACTACAGAACACTGAAGCTTTCTTT CASSLELQNTEAFF
. TRBJ2-7 TRBV7-2 . TGTGCCAGCAGCCCCAGGACAATCTACGAGCAGTACTTC CASSPRTIYEQYF
. TRBJ2-1 TRBV7-3 TRBD2 TGTGCCAGCAGAGCAGGGACTAGCGGGGGGTACTCCTACAATGAGCAGTTCTTC CASRAGTSGGYSYNEQFF
. TRBJ2-1 TRBV24-1 TRBD2 TGTGCCACCAGTGCGGGGGGCTCCTACAATGAGCAGTTCTTC CATSAGGSYNEQFF
many TRBJ1-2 TRBV7-6 TRBD1 TGTGCCAGCAGCGCCGGGACAGGAGCTAACTATGGCTACACCTTC CASSAGTGANYGYTF
. TRBJ1-2 TRBV24-1 . TGTGCCACCAGTGATCCCGGGACAACATATGGCTACACCTTC CATSDPGTTYGYTF
. TRBJ2-7 TRBV5-1 . TGCGCCAGCAGCTTGGGTGTCGGGGAGTCCTACGAGCAGTACTTC CASSLGVGESYEQYF
. TRBJ2-7 TRBV10-3 TRBD1 TGTGCCATCAGGCCTGACAGGGGGCGGACCCCTCTATTCTACGAGCAGTACTTC CAIRPDRGRTPLFYEQYF
. TRBJ2-7 TRBV4-2 TRBD1 TGTGCCAGCAGCCAGACCGGGACAGGGTTTTACGAGCAGTACTTC CASSQTGTGFYEQYF
. TRBJ1-1 TRBV7-8 . TGTGCCAGCAGCTTAGGGCAGAACACTGAAGCTTTCTTT CASSLGQNTEAFF
. TRBJ1-5 TRBV5-5 TRBD1 TGTGCCAGCACCAAAGATTTACCGGGACAGGGAGGGAATCAGCCCCAGCATTTT CASTKDLPGQGGNQPQHF
. TRBJ2-7 TRBV6-2/TRBV6-3 TRBD1 TGTGCCAGCAGTGGTCCGGGACAGCGATTCTACGAGCAGTACTTC CASSGPGQRFYEQYF
. TRBJ1-6 TRBV5-1 TRBD1 TGCGCCAGCAGCTTTAAGGGGACAGGGGACTCACCCCTCCACTTT CASSFKGTGDSPLHF
. TRBJ1-4 TRBV19 . TGTGCCAGTAGTATGAGTCCGGATGAAAAACTGTTTTTT CASSMSPDEKLFF
. TRBJ1-5 TRBV6-1 . TGTGCCAGCAGTGTCCTGCCCAGTGCCAGCAATCAGCCCCAGCATTTT CASSVLPSASNQPQHF
. TRBJ2-7 TRBV15 TRBD2 TGTGCCACCAGCAGAACCTTAGCGGGGGGGAACTCCTACGAGCAGTACTTC CATSRTLAGGNSYEQYF
. TRBJ1-1 TRBV5-1 . TGCGCCAGCAGCTTGGCAACTTTCGCCACTGAAGCTTTCTTT CASSLATFATEAFF
. TRBJ1-4 TRBV5-1 TRBD1 TGCGCCAGCAGATGGCGAGGGACAGGGGAAAGTGAAAAACTGTTTTTT CASRWRGTGESEKLFF
. TRBJ1-5 TRBV4-2 . TGTGCCAGCAGCCAAGTCTTTTGGGAACAGGGGCCCCAGCATTTT CASSQVFWEQGPQHF
. TRBJ2-7 TRBV6-1 . TGTGCCAGCAGGGAAGCGGGTACAGGGTCCTACGAGCAGTACTTC CASREAGTGSYEQYF
. TRBJ1-2 TRBV10-3 TRBD1 TGTGCCATCAGTGAGCCCGGACAGGGCGTTAGCTATGGCTACACCTTC CAISEPGQGVSYGYTF
. TRBJ1-3 TRBV5-4 . TGTGCCAGCAGCACAGGACCGAGCTCTGGAAACACCATATATTTT CASSTGPSSGNTIYF
once TRBJ1-2 TRBV12-3/TRBV12-4 . TGTGCCAGCATCTCAGGGGCGAATGGCTACACCTTC CASISGANGYTF
. TRBJ2-5 TRBV3-1/TRBV3-2 TRBD2 TGTGCCAGCAGCCAAGTGCAAGCGGGGGGGCGAGAGACCCAGTACTTC CASSQVQAGGRETQYF
once TRBJ2-5 TRBV7-8 . TGTGCCGTCGAACGGACAGACGACCAAGAGACCCAGTACTTC CAVERTDDQETQYF
. TRBJ1-1 TRBV29-1 . TGCAGCGCTACCGGGACACTAATGAACACTGAAGCTTTCTTT CSATGTLMNTEAFF
. TRBJ2-1 TRBV9 TRBD2 TGTGCCAGCAGCGTAGGAACAAGCGGGGGGGCTCGCGAGCAGTTCTTC CASSVGTSGGAREQFF
. TRBJ1-2 TRBV7-3 . TGTGCCAGCAGCTTAACCGGACAGCGCTATGGCTACACCTTC CASSLTGQRYGYTF
. TRBJ1-6 TRBV6-5 TRBD1 TGTGCCAGCACGTACCAGGGGGCTTATAATTCACCCCTCCACTTT CASTYQGAYNSPLHF
. TRBJ1-4 TRBV7-2 . TGTGCCAGCACCCGGGGGGGGGCCGGCGGAGAAAAACTGTTTTTT CASTRGGAGGEKLFF
. TRBJ2-3 TRBV7-6 TRBD1 TGTGCCAGCAGCCGACGGACAGGGCCCACAGATACGCAGTATTTT CASSRRTGPTDTQYF
. TRBJ2-7 TRBV9 . TGTGCCAGCAGCGCCTCGGGGGGCACATACGAGCAGTACTTC CASSASGGTYEQYF
. TRBJ1-5 TRBV27 . TGTGCCAGCAGTTTACATGCAGGTAGCAATCAGCCCCAGCATTTT CASSLHAGSNQPQHF